Listed below are T cell receptor beta chains from one sample, sequenced in a study of shared T cell receptors in the human thymus. Only in-frame clones appear in the TCRdb table, and some are missing; sequencing was by immunoSEQ multiplex PCR. The profile shows around 340,000 clones, roughly 94% of them singletons. Material for sequencing was thymocytes. These receptor sequences come from a human donor. Both conserved end residues are trimmed from each CDR3. Not all rows give a size; the values are once, few, many and, for expanded clones, a class.

TRBV5-6	TRBJ1-1	NA	ASTLAPPLGNTEAF
TRBV28	TRBJ2-5	NA	ASSLQETQY
TRBV21-1	TRBJ2-3	NA	ASSKVGGSTDTQY
TRBV5-6	TRBJ2-5	NA	ASSLLPQETQY
TRBV27	TRBJ2-1	NA	ASSLIRGLAGGPQF
TRBV25-1	TRBJ2-1	NA	ASSEHNEQF
TRBV5-1	TRBJ2-5	NA	ASSLSGLAGGETQY
TRBV29-1	TRBJ1-1	NA	SVGTPENTEAF
TRBV27	TRBJ1-5	NA	ASSLRVDREQPQH
TRBV5-1	TRBJ1-6	once	ASSLWGLCSPLH
TRBV7-9	TRBJ2-3	NA	ASSSSVVYKSDTQY
TRBV27	TRBJ2-7	once	ASSPSGVVGPYEQY
TRBV28	TRBJ2-7	NA	ASSSRTNQRLSYEQY
TRBV2	TRBJ2-2	once	ASSERDLTGELF
TRBV5-6	TRBJ1-1	NA	ASSGQGRTEAF
TRBV10-3	TRBJ1-5	NA	AISLTGYRPQH
TRBV27	TRBJ1-3	NA	ARDKTDPSSGNTIY
TRBV5-1	TRBJ2-7	NA	ASSRRDFRYEQY
TRBV14	TRBJ2-7	once	ASSPSSYEQY
TRBV11-2	TRBJ2-7	NA	ASSTGTSGGPSYEQY
TRBV5-1	TRBJ1-6	NA	ASSLVREDSPLH
TRBV6-5	TRBJ2-7	NA	ASSYWSRGAREQY
TRBV27	TRBJ2-1	NA	ASSRDRDVEF
TRBV7-3	TRBJ2-1	NA	ASSSPTSGRRYYNEQF
TRBV11-2	TRBJ2-7	NA	ASSPMGQGIPYEQY
TRBV7-9	TRBJ1-4	NA	ASSNLVQGEKLF
TRBV19	TRBJ2-7	once	ASSIMGQDSYEQY
TRBV2	TRBJ2-5	NA	ASPRASGQETQY
TRBV15	TRBJ2-2	NA	ATSTLGRAANTGELF
TRBV29-1	TRBJ2-5	NA	SALVEGGETQY
TRBV2	TRBJ1-2	NA	ASYQPDDAIVYGYT
TRBV6-4	TRBJ2-1	NA	ASSDSGTSGKSDEQF
TRBV9	TRBJ2-3	NA	ASSPLKEGTRTDTQY
TRBV27	TRBJ2-3	once	ASSPIPTSYTQY
TRBV27	TRBJ1-1	NA	ASNDQGRGNTEAF
TRBV19	TRBJ2-7	NA	ASSGDRVDEQY
TRBV28	TRBJ1-5	NA	ASSLRQNDSNQPQH
TRBV7-9	TRBJ2-1	NA	ASSPRVPGRNLDNEQF